This TCR beta chain stems from a study of neurological immune-mediated disorders. The germline V gene has CDR1 SGHRS and CDR2 YFSETQ. With V trimmed by 1 base and J by 2 bases, 5 bases remained unmatched. The CDR3 sequence is 16 residues long. 5'RACE generated cDNA with 10-nucleotide random UMIs. TCRdb reprocessed the 5' RACE reads with MiXCR, giving one entry per CDR3 protein. Among 45,000 to 65,000 distinct CDR3 sequences listed, around 4.2% were seen once. This clonotype was observed at least ten times. Specimen: PBMCs. The clonotype comes from a man aged 50-60 years with multiple sclerosis. The chain uses TRBV5-1 and TRBJ2-1, with TRBD2 matching 8 bases. DNA of the CDR3: TGCGCCAGCAGCTTGACCAGGACTAGCCCCTACAATGAGCAGTTCTTC. This codes for CASSLTRTSPYNEQFF.